A selection of T cell receptor beta chains follows, all from one sample in a study of blood T cells in healthy people across ages. TCRdb ran MiXCR on the 5' RACE reads and lists one entry per CDR3 protein. The data show over 1,500,000 distinct CDR3 sequences, about 39% seen once. The specimen sequenced was blood. These receptors were collected from a human donor in good health. CDR3s include the opening cysteine and the closing phenylalanine or tryptophan. A D gene is named only where the DNA matches it firmly. Clone size appears in some rows only: once, few, many, or a class for an expanded clone.

size | D | length | J | V | DNA | CDR3
. | . | 12 | TRBJ1-2 | TRBV20-1 | TGCAGTGCTAGTGGCCGGACCTATGGCTACACCTTC | CSASGRTYGYTF
. | . | 17 | TRBJ2-3 | TRBV7-4 | TGTGACACCCAGCTTAAAGGGGCCCAGGGGCGCACAGATACGCAGTATTTT | CDTQLKGAQGRTDTQYF
. | . | 12 | TRBJ2-1 | TRBV24-1 | TGTGCCACCAGTGAATATGACAATGAGCAGTTCTTC | CATSEYDNEQFF
. | . | 16 | TRBJ1-2 | TRBV3-1 | TGTGCCAGCAGCCAAGATTGGCGGACAATCGAATATGGCTACACCTTC | CASSQDWRTIEYGYTF
. | . | 12 | TRBJ1-1 | TRBV7-6 | TGTGCCAGCAGCCCCGAGCCTGAAGAAGCTTTCTTT | CASSPEPEEAFF
. | . | 14 | TRBJ1-5 | TRBV7-8 | TGTGCCGGCAGCTTAGAAGGCAGAAGCCAGCCCCAGCATTTT | CAGSLEGRSQPQHF
. | . | 15 | TRBJ2-7 | TRBV5-1 | TGCGCCAGCAGCTCGGCCCCAGGGATGACCTACGAGCAGTACTTC | CASSSAPGMTYEQYF
few | TRBD1 | 14 | TRBJ2-7 | TRBV6-2/TRBV6-3 | TGTGCCAGCAGGGATGGACAGGGGATGAACGAGCAGTACTTC | CASRDGQGMNEQYF
. | . | 17 | TRBJ2-2 | TRBV6-5 | TGTGCCAGCAGTTACATTCTAGGAGATCCGAACACCGGGGAGCTGTTTTTT | CASSYILGDPNTGELFF
few | . | 15 | TRBJ2-6 | TRBV15 | TGTGCCACCAGCAGAGATGATCATGGGGCCAACGTCCTGACTTTC | CATSRDDHGANVLTF
. | TRBD1 | 15 | TRBJ2-1 | TRBV29-1 | TGCAGCGTTGAAGCGACAGGGGGTCTATACAATGAGCAGTTCTTC | CSVEATGGLYNEQFF
few | . | 13 | TRBJ1-4 | TRBV10-3 | TGTGCCATCACGGGGGGCGAGGGTGAAAAACTGTTTTTT | CAITGGEGEKLFF
. | . | 14 | TRBJ1-3 | TRBV9 | TGTGCCAGCAGCGCCCAGGGAACTGGAAACACCATATATTTT | CASSAQGTGNTIYF
. | . | 13 | TRBJ2-7 | TRBV27 | TGTGCCAGCAGGCCAGGGGTTACATACGAGCAGTACTTC | CASRPGVTYEQYF
. | TRBD1 | 13 | TRBJ1-2 | TRBV20-1 | TGCAGTGCTAGTAGGACAGGGGACTATGGCTACACCTTC | CSASRTGDYGYTF
once | . | 15 | TRBJ1-2 | TRBV4-3 | TGCGCCAGCAGCCAAGATCTGCACAGGACCTATGGCTACACCTTC | CASSQDLHRTYGYTF
. | TRBD1 | 19 | TRBJ2-5 | TRBV15 | TGTGCCACCAGCAGAGATCGGGGACAGGGGGCGTTTTTCCGAGAGACCCAGTACTTC | CATSRDRGQGAFFRETQYF
few | . | 15 | TRBJ2-6 | TRBV12-3/TRBV12-4 | TGTGCCAGCAGTTTAGTACCCCTGGAGGCCAACGTCCTGACTTTC | CASSLVPLEANVLTF
. | . | 14 | TRBJ2-5 | TRBV7-8 | TGTGCCAGCAGCTCAGGGGTTGAACAAGAGACCCAGTACTTC | CASSSGVEQETQYF
. | TRBD1 | 17 | TRBJ2-6 | TRBV7-6 | TGTGCCAGCAGCTCCCGGGACAGGGGGTCCGGGGCCAGCGTCCTGACTTTC | CASSSRDRGSGASVLTF
once | . | 13 | TRBJ2-7 | TRBV5-1 | TGCGCCAGCAGCAGGACCCACTCCTACGAGCAGTACTTC | CASSRTHSYEQYF
. | . | 14 | TRBJ1-1 | TRBV29-1 | TGCGGCTCCCGAGGGGGGGTTCTTGGCACTGAAGCTTTCTTT | CGSRGGVLGTEAFF
few | TRBD2 | 14 | TRBJ2-5 | TRBV20-1 | TGCAGTGTAAACGGAGCGGGGTTCCAAGAGACCCAGTACTTC | CSVNGAGFQETQYF
once | . | 14 | TRBJ1-1 | TRBV12-3/TRBV12-4 | TGTGCCAGCATTACCCTTGTTCCGAACACTGAAGCTTTCTTT | CASITLVPNTEAFF
. | . | 12 | TRBJ1-1 | TRBV28 | TGTGCCAGCACCGCACCGGGAGGAGAAGCTTTCTTT | CASTAPGGEAFF
. | . | 14 | TRBJ1-1 | TRBV6-2/TRBV6-3 | TGTGCCAGCAGTTACTCCAGCTCAGGGACTGAAGCTTTCTTT | CASSYSSSGTEAFF
. | TRBD2 | 14 | TRBJ2-7 | TRBV20-1 | TGCAGTGCTAGTGGCGCTAGCGGGCACAATGAGCAGTACTTC | CSASGASGHNEQYF
. | TRBD1 | 14 | TRBJ1-4 | TRBV20-1 | TGCAGTGCTCCTGACAGGGGTGGTAATGAAAAACTGTTTTTT | CSAPDRGGNEKLFF
. | TRBD1 | 18 | TRBJ2-6 | TRBV5-1 | TGCGCCAGCAGCTCGGGAGGACAGGGGGCCTCTGGGGCCAACGTCCTGACTTTC | CASSSGGQGASGANVLTF
. | TRBD1 | 14 | TRBJ2-3 | TRBV6-6 | TGTGCCAGCAGTTACTTCGACAGGGGAGATACGCAGTATTTT | CASSYFDRGDTQYF
. | TRBD2 | 19 | TRBJ2-3 | TRBV4-1 | TGCGCCAGCAGCCGAGCTGGCTCCCAGACTAGCGGGGTAGGGGATACGCAGTATTTT | CASSRAGSQTSGVGDTQYF
. | TRBD2 | 15 | TRBJ2-1 | TRBV7-2 | TGTGCCAGCACCCTGGTTCCGGGGGGGTACAATGAGCAGTTCTTC | CASTLVPGGYNEQFF
. | TRBD1 | 15 | TRBJ1-2 | TRBV3-1 | TGTGCCAGCAGCCATCGGGACAGGGGGCATAGTGGCTACACCTTC | CASSHRDRGHSGYTF
few | . | 14 | TRBJ2-4 | TRBV3-1 | TGTGCCAGCAGCCAATCAAGGGTCACCGGAGAGCAGTACTTC | CASSQSRVTGEQYF
few | . | 12 | TRBJ2-7 | TRBV6-6 | TGTGCCAGCAGTTCGGTCATCTACGAGCAGTACTTC | CASSSVIYEQYF
few | . | 15 | TRBJ2-7 | TRBV6-5 | TGTGCCAGTAGTTACGATGTTGAAGGAATCTACGAGCAGTACTTC | CASSYDVEGIYEQYF
. | . | 14 | TRBJ1-1 | TRBV7-2 | TGTGCCAGCAGCTTGACTGACGGTTACACTGAAGCTTTCTTT | CASSLTDGYTEAFF
few | TRBD1 | 17 | TRBJ2-7 | TRBV4-3 | TGCGCCAGCAGCCGCGAAAATCCGGGACAGGGGGACTACGAGCAGTACTTC | CASSRENPGQGDYEQYF
few | . | 16 | TRBJ2-5 | TRBV10-3 | TGTGCCATCAGTGAGTCAAGAGACCAGGGGAGGGAGACCCAGTACTTC | CAISESRDQGRETQYF
. | TRBD1 | 16 | TRBJ2-1 | TRBV2 | TGTGTCAGCAGTGATTCTGACAGGGGTCCCTACAATGAGCAGTTCTTC | CVSSDSDRGPYNEQFF